This TCR beta chain appears in the sequencing data of a study of blood T cell repertoires in COVID-19. J was trimmed by 4 bases and V by 5 bases; bases with no gene match: 7. Germline V gives CDR1 SGHNT, CDR2 YYREEE (reference sequence). This CDR3 has 14 residues. Cohort placement rested on clinical history that participants reported themselves. Either two negative PCRs, clearance, or symptom resolution qualified Cohort 3 donors as recovered. Under the authors' procedure: Cell counts per sample came from amplifying reference gene primers. Repertoires were generated with immunoSEQ multiplex PCR, while TCRdb's copy carries only in-frame clones and drops some. V and J calls and clone size come straight from that table; D and trimming were deduced from the DNA. The sample lists roughly 180,000 clones, approximately 88% seen once, with 13% in the top ten.

V usage is TRBV5-4 and J usage is TRBJ2-5; 8 bases are a match to TRBD2. The receptor's source is a woman aged 55-69 years who had recovered from COVID-19. The sequencing input was PBMCs or T cells enriched from blood (not recorded which). The CDR3 DNA sequence: TGTGCCAGCAGACGGGGGGGAAAGGGAGAGACCCAGTACTTC. As protein: CASRRGGKGETQYF.